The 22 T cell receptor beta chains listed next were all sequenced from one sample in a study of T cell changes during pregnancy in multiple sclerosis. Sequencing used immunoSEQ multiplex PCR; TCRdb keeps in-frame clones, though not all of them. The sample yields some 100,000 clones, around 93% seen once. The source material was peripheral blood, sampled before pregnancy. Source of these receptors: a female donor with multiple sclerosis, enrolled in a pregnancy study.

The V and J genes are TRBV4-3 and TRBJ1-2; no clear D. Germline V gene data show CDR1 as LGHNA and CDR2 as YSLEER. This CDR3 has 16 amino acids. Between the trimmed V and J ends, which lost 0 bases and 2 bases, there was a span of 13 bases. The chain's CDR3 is CASSQDGTALNYGYTF. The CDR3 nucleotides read TGCGCCAGCAGCCAAGACGGAACAGCCCTCAACTATGGCTACACCTTC.

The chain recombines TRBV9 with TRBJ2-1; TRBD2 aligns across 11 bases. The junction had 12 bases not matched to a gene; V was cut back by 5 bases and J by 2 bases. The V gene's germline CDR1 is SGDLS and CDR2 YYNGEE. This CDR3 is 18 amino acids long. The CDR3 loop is CASRRGTVAGGPYNEQFF. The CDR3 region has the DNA TGTGCCAGCAGGCGGGGGACAGTAGCGGGAGGGCCCTACAATGAGCAGTTCTTC.

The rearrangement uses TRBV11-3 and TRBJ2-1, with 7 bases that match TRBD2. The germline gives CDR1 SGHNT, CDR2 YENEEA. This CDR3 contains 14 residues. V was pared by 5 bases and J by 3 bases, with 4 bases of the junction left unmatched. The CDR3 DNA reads TGTGCCAGCAGCGGTGCGGGAGTCTACAATGAGCAGTTCTTC. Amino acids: CASSGAGVYNEQFF.

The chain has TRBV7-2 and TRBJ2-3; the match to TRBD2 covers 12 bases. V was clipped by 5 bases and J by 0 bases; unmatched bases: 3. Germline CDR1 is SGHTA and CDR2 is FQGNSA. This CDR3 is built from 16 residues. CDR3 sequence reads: CASSRTSGMSTDTQYF. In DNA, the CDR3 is TGTGCCAGCAGCCGGACTAGCGGGATGAGCACAGATACGCAGTATTTT.

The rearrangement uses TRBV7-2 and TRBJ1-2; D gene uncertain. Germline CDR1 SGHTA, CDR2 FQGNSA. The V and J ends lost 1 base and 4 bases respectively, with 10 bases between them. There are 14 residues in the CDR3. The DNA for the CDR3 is TGTGCCAGCAGCTTAGACACGAGAGGCTATGGCTACACCTTC. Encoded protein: CASSLDTRGYGYTF.

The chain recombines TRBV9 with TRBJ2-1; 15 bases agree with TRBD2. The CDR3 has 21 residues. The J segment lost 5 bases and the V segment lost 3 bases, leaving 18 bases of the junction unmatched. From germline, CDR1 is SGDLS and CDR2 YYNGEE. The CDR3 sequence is CASSALPGGLAGGPLNNEQFF. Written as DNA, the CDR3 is TGTGCCAGCAGCGCCCTCCCTGGCGGACTAGCGGGAGGGCCTCTTAACAATGAGCAGTTCTTC.

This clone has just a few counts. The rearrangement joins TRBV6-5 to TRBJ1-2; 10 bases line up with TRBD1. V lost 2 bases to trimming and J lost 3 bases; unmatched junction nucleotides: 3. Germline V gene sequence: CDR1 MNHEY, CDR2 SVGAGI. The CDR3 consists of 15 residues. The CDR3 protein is CASSYRDRGYYGYTF. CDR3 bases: TGTGCCAGCAGTTACCGGGACAGGGGTTACTATGGCTACACCTTC.

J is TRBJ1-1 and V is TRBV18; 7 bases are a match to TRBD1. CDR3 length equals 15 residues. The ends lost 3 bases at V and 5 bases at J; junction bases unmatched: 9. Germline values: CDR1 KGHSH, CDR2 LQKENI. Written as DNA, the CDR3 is TGTGCCAGCTCACCCCCGACAGGGACTGGAACTGAAGCTTTCTTT. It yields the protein CASSPPTGTGTEAFF.

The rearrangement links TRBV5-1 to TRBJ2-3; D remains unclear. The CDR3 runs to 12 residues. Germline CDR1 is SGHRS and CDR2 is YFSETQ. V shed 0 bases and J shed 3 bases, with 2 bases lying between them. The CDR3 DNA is TGCGCCAGCAGCTTGGCAACAGATACGCAGTATTTT. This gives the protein CASSLATDTQYF.

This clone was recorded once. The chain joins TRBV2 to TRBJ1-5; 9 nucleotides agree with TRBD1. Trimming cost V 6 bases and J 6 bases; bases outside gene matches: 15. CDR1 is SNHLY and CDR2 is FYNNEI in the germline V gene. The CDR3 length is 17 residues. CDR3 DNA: TGTGCCAGCAGCAGGGGGGGGACAGGGCGCGGGAGTCAGCCCCAGCATTTT. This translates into CASSRGGTGRGSQPQHF.

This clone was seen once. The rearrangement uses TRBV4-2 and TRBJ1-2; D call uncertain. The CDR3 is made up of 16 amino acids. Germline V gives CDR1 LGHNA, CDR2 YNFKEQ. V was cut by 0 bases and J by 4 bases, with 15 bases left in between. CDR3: CASSQDPGIVPYGYTF. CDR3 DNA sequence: TGTGCCAGCAGCCAAGATCCGGGGATCGTTCCCTATGGCTACACCTTC.

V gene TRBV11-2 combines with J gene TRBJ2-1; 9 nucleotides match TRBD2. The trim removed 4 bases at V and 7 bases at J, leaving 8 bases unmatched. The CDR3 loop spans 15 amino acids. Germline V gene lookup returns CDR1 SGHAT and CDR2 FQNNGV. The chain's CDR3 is CASSSRLAEGNEQFF. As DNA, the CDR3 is TGTGCCAGCAGCTCCCGACTAGCGGAGGGGAATGAGCAGTTCTTC.

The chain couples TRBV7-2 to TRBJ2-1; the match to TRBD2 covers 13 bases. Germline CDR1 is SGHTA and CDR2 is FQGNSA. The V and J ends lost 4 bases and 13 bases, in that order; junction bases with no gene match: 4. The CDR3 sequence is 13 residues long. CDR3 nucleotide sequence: TGTGCCAGCAGCTCAAGGACTAGCGGGAGTCAGTTCTTC. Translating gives CASSSRTSGSQFF.

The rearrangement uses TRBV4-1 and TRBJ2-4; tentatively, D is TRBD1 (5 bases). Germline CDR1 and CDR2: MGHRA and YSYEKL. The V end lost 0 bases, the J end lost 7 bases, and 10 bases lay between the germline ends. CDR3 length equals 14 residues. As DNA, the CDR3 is TGCGCCAGCAGCCAAGAACTAAGGGGTAACATTCAGTACTTC. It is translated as CASSQELRGNIQYF.

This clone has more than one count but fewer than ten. Written as DNA, the CDR3 is TGTGCCAGCAGCTCTACAGGCGCCTTTGGCTCTGGAAACACCATATATTTT. Translated: CASSSTGAFGSGNTIYF. This sequence joins TRBV7-2 and TRBJ1-3; D perhaps matches TRBD1 (5 bases). Trimming took 4 bases from V and 0 from J, leaving 16 bases between them. CDR1 is SGHTA, CDR2 FQGNSA, per germline. The CDR3 is 17 residues long.

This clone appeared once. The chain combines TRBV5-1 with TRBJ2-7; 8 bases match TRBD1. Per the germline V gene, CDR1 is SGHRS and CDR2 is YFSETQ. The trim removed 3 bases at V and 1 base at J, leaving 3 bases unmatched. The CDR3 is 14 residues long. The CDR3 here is CASSSGTGSYEQYF. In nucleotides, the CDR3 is TGCGCCAGCAGCTCGGGGACAGGTTCCTACGAGCAGTACTTC. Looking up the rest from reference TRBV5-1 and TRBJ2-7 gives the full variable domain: KAGVTQTPRYLIKTRGQQVTLSCSPISGHRSVSWYQQTPGQGLQFLFEYFSETQRNKGNFPGRFSGRQFSNSRSEMNVSTLELGDSALYLCASSSGTGSYEQYFGPGTRLTVT.

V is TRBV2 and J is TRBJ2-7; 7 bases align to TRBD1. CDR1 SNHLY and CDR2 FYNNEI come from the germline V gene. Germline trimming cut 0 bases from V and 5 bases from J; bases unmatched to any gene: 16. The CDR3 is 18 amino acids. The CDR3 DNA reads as TGTGCCAGCAGTGAAGCTAGGACAGGCGAGCAACCTGAGGACGAGCAGTACTTC. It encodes CASSEARTGEQPEDEQYF.

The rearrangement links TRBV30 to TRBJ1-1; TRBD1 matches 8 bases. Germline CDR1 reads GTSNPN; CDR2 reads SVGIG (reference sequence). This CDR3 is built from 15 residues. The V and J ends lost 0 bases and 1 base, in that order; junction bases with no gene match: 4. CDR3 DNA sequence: TGTGCCTGGAGTGTATGGGGACAGGAGAACACTGAAGCTTTCTTT. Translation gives CAWSVWGQENTEAFF.

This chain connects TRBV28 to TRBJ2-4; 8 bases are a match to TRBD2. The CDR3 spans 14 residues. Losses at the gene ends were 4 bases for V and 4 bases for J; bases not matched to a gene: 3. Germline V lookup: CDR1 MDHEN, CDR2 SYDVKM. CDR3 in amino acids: CASSSAGAKNIQYF. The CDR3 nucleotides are TGTGCCAGCAGTTCAGCGGGAGCTAAAAACATTCAGTACTTC.

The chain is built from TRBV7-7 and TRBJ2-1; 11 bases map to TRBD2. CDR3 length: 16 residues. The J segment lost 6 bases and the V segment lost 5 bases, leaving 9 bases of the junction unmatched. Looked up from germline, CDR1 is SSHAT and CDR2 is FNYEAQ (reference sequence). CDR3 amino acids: CASSPAGTSGFNEQFF. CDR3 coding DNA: TGTGCCAGCAGCCCTGCCGGGACTAGCGGATTCAATGAGCAGTTCTTC.

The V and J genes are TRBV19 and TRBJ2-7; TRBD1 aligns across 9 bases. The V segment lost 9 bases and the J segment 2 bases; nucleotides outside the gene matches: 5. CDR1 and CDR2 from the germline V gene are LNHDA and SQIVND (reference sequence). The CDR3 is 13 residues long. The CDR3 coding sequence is TGTGCCAGCGGGACAGGGTGGACCTACGAGCAGTACTTC. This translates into CASGTGWTYEQYF.

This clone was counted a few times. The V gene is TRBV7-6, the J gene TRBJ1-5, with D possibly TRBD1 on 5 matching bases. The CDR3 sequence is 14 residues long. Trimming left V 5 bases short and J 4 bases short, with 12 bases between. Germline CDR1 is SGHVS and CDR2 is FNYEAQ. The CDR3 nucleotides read TGTGCCAGCAGCCAGGCAGCAGGGAATCAGCCCCAGCATTTT. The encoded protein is CASSQAAGNQPQHF.